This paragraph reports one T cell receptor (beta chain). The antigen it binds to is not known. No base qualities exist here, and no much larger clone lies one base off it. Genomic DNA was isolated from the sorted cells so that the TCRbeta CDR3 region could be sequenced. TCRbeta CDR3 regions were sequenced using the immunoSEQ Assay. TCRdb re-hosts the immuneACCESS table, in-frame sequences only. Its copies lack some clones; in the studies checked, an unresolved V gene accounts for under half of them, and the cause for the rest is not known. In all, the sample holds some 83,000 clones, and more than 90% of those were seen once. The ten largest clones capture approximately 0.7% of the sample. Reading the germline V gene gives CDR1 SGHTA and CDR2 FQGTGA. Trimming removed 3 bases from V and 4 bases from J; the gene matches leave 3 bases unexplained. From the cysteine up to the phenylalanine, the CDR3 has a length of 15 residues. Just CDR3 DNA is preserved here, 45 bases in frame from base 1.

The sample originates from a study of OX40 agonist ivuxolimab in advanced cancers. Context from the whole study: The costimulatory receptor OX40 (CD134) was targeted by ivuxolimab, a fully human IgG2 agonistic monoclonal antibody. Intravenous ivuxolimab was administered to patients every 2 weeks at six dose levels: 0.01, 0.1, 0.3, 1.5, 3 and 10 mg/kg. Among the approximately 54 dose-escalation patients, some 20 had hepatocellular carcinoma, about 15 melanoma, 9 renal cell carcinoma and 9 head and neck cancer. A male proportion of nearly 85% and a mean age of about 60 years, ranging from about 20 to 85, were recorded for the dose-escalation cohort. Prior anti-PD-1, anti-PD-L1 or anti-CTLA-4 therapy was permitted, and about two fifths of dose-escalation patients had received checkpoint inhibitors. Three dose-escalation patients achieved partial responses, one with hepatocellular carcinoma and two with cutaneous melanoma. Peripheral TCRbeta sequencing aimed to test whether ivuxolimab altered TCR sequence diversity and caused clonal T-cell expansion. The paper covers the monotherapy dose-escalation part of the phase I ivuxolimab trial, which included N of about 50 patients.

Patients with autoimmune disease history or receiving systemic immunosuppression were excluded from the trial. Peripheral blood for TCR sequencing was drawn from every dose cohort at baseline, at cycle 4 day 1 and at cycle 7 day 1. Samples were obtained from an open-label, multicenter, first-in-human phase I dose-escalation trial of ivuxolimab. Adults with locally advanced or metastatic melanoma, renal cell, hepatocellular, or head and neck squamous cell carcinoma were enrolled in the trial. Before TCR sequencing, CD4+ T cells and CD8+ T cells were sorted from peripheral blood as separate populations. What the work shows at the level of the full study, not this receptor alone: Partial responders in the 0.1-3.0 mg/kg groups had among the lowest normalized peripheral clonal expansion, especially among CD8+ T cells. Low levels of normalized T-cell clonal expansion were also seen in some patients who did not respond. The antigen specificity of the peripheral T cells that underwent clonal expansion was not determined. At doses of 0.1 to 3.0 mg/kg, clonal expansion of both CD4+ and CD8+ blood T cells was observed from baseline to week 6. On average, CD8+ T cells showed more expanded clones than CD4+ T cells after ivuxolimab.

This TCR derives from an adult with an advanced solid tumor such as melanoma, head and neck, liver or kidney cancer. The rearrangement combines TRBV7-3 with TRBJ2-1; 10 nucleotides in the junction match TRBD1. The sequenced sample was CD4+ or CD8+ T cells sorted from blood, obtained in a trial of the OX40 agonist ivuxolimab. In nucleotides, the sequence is TGTGCCAGCAGCTTCGGGACAGGGGTTTACAATGAGCAGTTCTTC. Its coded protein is CASSFGTGVYNEQFF.